These 31 T cell receptor beta chains were sequenced from one sample in a study of blood T cells in healthy people across ages. Primed by a sample-barcoded 5' primer and a J-beta primer mix, a second PCR proceeded for about 7 to 11 cycles. TCRdb re-called the 5' RACE reads with MiXCR, one entry per CDR3 protein. Found here are about 1.1 million distinct CDR3 sequences, 35% to 40% of them singletons; the top ten hold roughly 13%. Sequenced input: blood. Receptors were obtained from a young man in good health.

This clonotype was seen a handful of times. The gene calls are TRBV6-1 and TRBJ2-5; 13 bases are shared with TRBD2. Germline CDR1 MNHNS, CDR2 SASEGT. The CDR3 runs 17 residues. V trimming: 5 bases; J trimming: 2 bases; junction bases outside the gene matches: 8. CDR3 amino acids: CASSPGTSGDLQETQYF. For the CDR3, the DNA is TGTGCCAGCAGTCCCGGGACTAGCGGGGACCTACAAGAGACCCAGTACTTC.

In its sample, this clonotype was seen many times. The chain joins TRBV12-3 or TRBV12-4 to TRBJ2-3; unclear D gene. V was trimmed by 5 bases and J by 4 bases, leaving 7 bases between them. The CDR3 extends over 12 amino acids. In DNA form, the CDR3 reads TGTGCCAGCAGTCTACAGCCAGATACGCAGTATTTT. It encodes CASSLQPDTQYF.

Comment on this clonotype: The CDR3 carries no conserved terminal phenylalanine or tryptophan, so it likely arises from a read error. The gene calls are TRBV2 and TRBJ2-7; possible D gene TRBD1, 6 bases. Per germline, CDR1 SNHLY and CDR2 FYNNEI. With 4 bases removed from V and 0 bases from J, the gap between germline ends came to 16 bases. The CDR3 has 16 residues. In DNA, the CDR3 is TGTGCCAGCAGTGTACGAGACAGGACCTACTCCTACGAGCAGTACTTG. This sequence encodes CASSVRDRTYSYEQYL.

This chain uses TRBV5-6 with TRBJ1-2; D gene unclear. V was cut by 4 bases and J by 4 bases, with 8 bases left in between. CDR3 length: 12 amino acids. CDR1 and CDR2 (germline): SGHDT, YYEEEE. CDR3 sequence (DNA): TGTGCCAGCAGCCAAACCCTCTATGGCTACACCTTC. It codes for CASSQTLYGYTF.

The J gene is TRBJ1-2, the V gene TRBV7-3; the D is unclear. The CDR3 spans 14 residues. V gave up 5 bases and J gave up 4 bases, with 14 bases separating them. Germline V lookup: CDR1 SGHTA, CDR2 FQGTGA. In DNA, the CDR3 is TGTGCCAGCAGCCTCGACGGGAACCTCTATGGCTACACCTTC. Its protein is CASSLDGNLYGYTF.

J is TRBJ2-3 and V is TRBV29-1; D may correspond to TRBD1 or TRBD2 (6 bases each). Trimming left V 2 bases short and J 7 bases short, with 13 bases between. This CDR3 contains 13 residues. Germline-derived CDR1 and CDR2 are SQVTM and ANQGSEA. For the CDR3, the DNA is TGCAGCGTTGAAAGGGGGGCTCCCCATACGCAGTATTTT. Translated, it gives CSVERGAPHTQYF.

The genes are TRBV5-1 and TRBJ1-2, with D uncertain. The CDR3 consists of 14 residues. Trimming shortened V by 4 bases and J by 3 bases, and 13 bases separated the two germline ends. Germline V gives CDR1 SGHRS, CDR2 YFSETQ. CDR3 nucleotide sequence: TGCGCCAGCAGCGGAGACAACCACTACTATGGCTACACCTTC. It encodes CASSGDNHYYGYTF.

In this sample, this clonotype turned up a few times. The V call is TRBV6-5, the J call TRBJ2-7, with 7 nucleotides matching TRBD1. V shed 0 bases, J shed 4 bases, and the junction held 6 bases outside the gene matches. The length of the CDR3 is 15 residues. CDR1 and CDR2 (germline): MNHEY, SVGAGI. CDR3 nucleotides: TGTGCCAGCAGTTACTCGTGGACAGGAAAGTACGAGCAGTACTTC. This gives the protein CASSYSWTGKYEQYF.

Regarding this clonotype: One junction end disagrees with the germline gene, perhaps due to a read error. This sequence joins TRBV12-3 or TRBV12-4 and TRBJ2-1; D is possibly TRBD1 (6 bases). The CDR3 covers 13 residues. CDR3 region: CVSSLSGVGEQFF. The CDR3 DNA reads as TGTGTCAGCAGTTTATCAGGGGTCGGTGAGCAGTTCTTC.

This clonotype was seen just once. This sequence joins TRBV12-5 and TRBJ2-5; the match to TRBD1 covers 8 bases. TRBJ2-7 matches the DNA end more closely, so the J call is doubtful. In germline, CDR1 is LGHNT, CDR2 FRNRAP. This CDR3 region has 14 residues. The CDR3 coding sequence is TGTGCTAGTGGGACGGGACAGGCGACGTACGAGCAGTACTTC. Translation gives CASGTGQATYEQYF.

Only a few counts were recorded for this clonotype. The chain joins TRBV4-2 to TRBJ2-5; D gene uncertain. From germline, CDR1 is LGHNA and CDR2 YNFKEQ. This CDR3 is 13 amino acids long. V shed 0 bases and J shed 11 bases, with 13 bases lying between them. CDR3 bases: TGTGCCAGCAGCCAAGATCTGTACAATGAGCAGTACTTC. Its translation is CASSQDLYNEQYF.

The chain uses TRBV4-2 and TRBJ1-5; D unresolved. The CDR3 contains 15 residues. CDR1 is LGHNA, CDR2 YNFKEQ, per germline. V was trimmed by 0 bases and J by 3 bases, leaving 9 bases between them. CDR3 residues: CASSQDIQHNQPQHF. Here the CDR3 DNA reads TGTGCCAGCAGCCAAGATATACAGCACAATCAGCCCCAGCATTTT.

This chain links TRBV20-1 with TRBJ1-1; D gene unclear. Germline V gene sequence: CDR1 DFQATT, CDR2 SNEGSKA (reference sequence). V lost 4 bases to trimming and J lost 1 base, with 13 bases between them. The CDR3 has 14 residues. For the CDR3, the DNA is TGCAGTGCTACAGGCCCCTCCGCGAACACTGAAGCTTTCTTT. This codes for CSATGPSANTEAFF.

CDR3 nucleotides: TGTGCCAGCAGTTTCGGGGGGCCTACCTACAATGAGCAGTTCTTC. Residues: CASSFGGPTYNEQFF. The chain combines TRBV6-5 with TRBJ2-1; weak D call: TRBD2 (7 bases). Germline-derived CDR1 and CDR2 are MNHEY and SVGAGI. Deletions cut 4 bases from V and 2 bases from J, with 12 bases between. The CDR3 loop spans 15 amino acids.

Concerning this clonotype: The junction shows a germline mismatch at one end, possibly a read error. V is TRBV4-3 and J is TRBJ1-5, with a possible D match to TRBD1 (5 bases). This CDR3 has 15 residues. The germline gives CDR1 LGHNA, CDR2 YSLEER. This CDR3 reads CAGSQDGASNQPQHF. CDR3 nucleotide sequence: TGCGCCGGCAGCCAAGATGGGGCTAGCAATCAGCCCCAGCATTTT.

This clonotype has more than one count but fewer than ten. The CDR3 loop reads CAISEGGLVDNEKLFF. The CDR3 bases are TGTGCCATCAGCGAGGGGGGCCTGGTGGATAATGAAAAACTGTTTTTT. The gene calls are TRBV10-3 and TRBJ1-4, with D possibly matching TRBD1 (6 bases). Trimming took off 6 bases at V and 4 bases at J, with 18 bases between the two ends. The CDR3 consists of 16 residues. The V gene's germline CDR1 is ENHRY and CDR2 SYGVKD.

The chain carries TRBV27 and TRBJ1-1; D is ambiguous. The CDR3 is made up of 10 amino acids. V was cut by 9 bases and J by 11 bases, with 13 bases left in between. The germline V gene has CDR1 MNHEY and CDR2 SMNVEV (reference sequence). The CDR3 sequence is CASVAGTAFF. CDR3 in DNA: TGTGCCAGTGTAGCGGGAACTGCTTTCTTT.

This clonotype was counted only a few times. The rearrangement links TRBV20-1 to TRBJ1-2; D perhaps matches TRBD1 (6 bases). The germline V and J ends were trimmed by 3 bases and 7 bases, with 18 bases remaining between them. The CDR3 is made up of 14 amino acids. CDR1 and CDR2 (germline): DFQATT, SNEGSKA (reference sequence). The CDR3 DNA reads as TGCAGTGCTAGCTCCGTGACAGGAATGGTTGGCTACACCTTC. Encoded protein: CSASSVTGMVGYTF.

This chain joins TRBV20-1 and TRBJ2-4, with TRBD1 matching 7 bases. V shed 6 bases, J shed 0 bases, and the junction held 17 bases outside the gene matches. CDR3 length equals 18 residues. Germline CDR1 is DFQATT and CDR2 is SNEGSKA (reference sequence). The CDR3 protein is CSATIKDRTTLAKNIQYF. The CDR3 coding sequence is TGCAGTGCCACTATCAAGGACAGGACCACCTTAGCCAAAAACATTCAGTACTTC.

V and J are TRBV25-1 and TRBJ2-2; perhaps TRBD1 as D (5 bases). Germline CDR1 reads MGHDK; CDR2 reads SYGVNS. The CDR3 has 15 amino acids. V was trimmed by 0 bases and J by 6 bases, leaving 11 bases between them. The CDR3 loop reads CASSEYQGDSGELFF. The CDR3 DNA follows: TGTGCCAGCAGTGAATATCAGGGTGACTCCGGGGAGCTGTTTTTT.

The rearrangement uses TRBV2 and TRBJ1-1; D might be TRBD1 (5 bases). Trimming shortened V by 4 bases and J by 1 base, and 10 bases separated the two germline ends. The CDR3 extends over 14 amino acids. The V gene's germline CDR1 is SNHLY and CDR2 FYNNEI. CDR3 coding DNA: TGTGCCAGCAGTGTGGGACGTACGAACACTGAAGCTTTCTTT. It yields the protein CASSVGRTNTEAFF.

This clonotype has more than one count but fewer than ten. The V gene is TRBV6-4, the J gene TRBJ1-1; no firm D call. V lost 5 bases to trimming and J lost 5 bases, with 15 bases between them. This CDR3 has 14 residues. CDR1 and CDR2 (germline): MRHNA, SNTAGT. The CDR3 spells CASSSQPDQTEAFF. CDR3 in DNA: TGTGCCAGCAGTTCCCAACCTGACCAAACTGAAGCTTTCTTT.

CDR3 region: CASSRTGRFYGYTF. DNA of the CDR3: TGTGCCAGCAGCCGGACAGGGAGATTCTATGGCTACACCTTC. This rearrangement joins TRBV3-1 to TRBJ1-2, with TRBD1 identical over 8 bases. Germline V lookup: CDR1 LGHDT, CDR2 YNNKEL (reference sequence). The V gene end was trimmed by 4 bases and the J gene end by 4 bases; junction bases not matched to a gene: 5. The CDR3 is made up of 14 amino acids. The full variable domain, with the rest looked up from reference TRBV3-1 and TRBJ1-2, is DTAVSQTPKYLVTQMGNDKSIKCEQNLGHDTMYWYKQDSKKFLKIMFSYNNKELIINETVPNRFSPKSPDKAHLNLHINSLELGDSAVYFCASSRTGRFYGYTFGSGTRLTVV.

This clonotype has just a few counts. The rearrangement joins TRBV20-1 to TRBJ1-5; 7 nucleotides align to TRBD1. Per the germline V gene, CDR1 is DFQATT and CDR2 is SNEGSKA (reference sequence). With V trimmed by 3 bases and J by 5 bases, 7 bases remained unmatched. CDR3 size: 14 residues. This CDR3 is CSARDEGGDQPQHF. The DNA of the CDR3 is TGCAGTGCTAGGGATGAAGGGGGCGATCAGCCCCAGCATTTT.

J is TRBJ1-2 and V is TRBV5-8; D is unresolved. The CDR3 runs 14 residues. The ends were cut back, 6 bases at V and 5 bases at J, with 17 bases in the middle. Germline V CDR1 and CDR2: SGHTS, YDEGEE. CDR3 coding DNA: TGTGCCAGCATGGGCGGCAGGAACCCTTATGGCTACACCTTC. This encodes CASMGGRNPYGYTF.

The rearrangement uses TRBV6-2 or TRBV6-3 and TRBJ2-4, with 7 bases that match TRBD2. The J call may be mistaken, given a closer DNA end match to TRBJ2-7. Germline V CDR1 and CDR2: MNHEY, SVGEGT. CDR3 length: 15 amino acids. In DNA form, the CDR3 reads TGTGCCAGCAGTTACGGGGGACTACTAGCCTACGAGCAGTACTTC. Translation: CASSYGGLLAYEQYF.

CDR3 in amino acids: CASSARHWSYNEQYF. CDR3 nucleotide sequence: TGTGCCAGCAGCGCGCGACACTGGTCCTACAATGAGCAGTACTTC. The V gene is TRBV7-9, the J gene TRBJ2-1; the D is unclear. The J call may not be correct, given that the DNA end is closer to TRBJ2-7. The CDR3 is 15 residues long. CDR1 SEHNR and CDR2 FQNEAQ come from the germline V gene (reference sequence).

This clonotype was observed a few times. In DNA, the CDR3 is TGTGCCAGCAGCTCGGGGAGGACTAATGAAAAACTGTTTTTT. Translating gives CASSSGRTNEKLFF. The chain is built from TRBV13 and TRBJ1-4; D unresolved. From germline, CDR1 is PRHDT and CDR2 FYEKMQ (reference sequence). The CDR3 runs to 14 residues. V lost 4 bases, J lost 2 bases, and 8 bases lay in between.

The CDR3 sequence is CASSPRQGPNYGYTF. Written as DNA, the CDR3 is TGTGCCAGCAGTCCCCGACAGGGTCCTAACTATGGCTACACCTTC. The genes are TRBV12-3 or TRBV12-4 and TRBJ1-2; 7 bases are shared with TRBD1. This CDR3 has 15 residues. Losses at the gene ends were 5 bases for V and 0 bases for J; bases not matched to a gene: 6.

The chain links TRBV7-2 to TRBJ1-1; possibly TRBD1 for D (5 bases). The germline CDR1 and CDR2 sequences are SGHTA and FQGNSA. CDR3 size: 15 residues. V lost 1 base and J 7 bases, leaving 16 bases between the germline ends. In DNA form, the CDR3 reads TGTGCCAGCAGCTTAGGTGTGGCGGGGGGAGGTGAAGCTTTCTTT. Encoded protein: CASSLGVAGGGEAFF.

This clonotype was observed a handful of times. The chain employs TRBV28 and TRBJ1-2; 8 bases line up with TRBD1. In germline, CDR1 is MDHEN, CDR2 SYDVKM. This CDR3 spans 17 amino acids. The J segment lost 2 bases and the V segment lost 2 bases, leaving 10 bases of the junction unmatched. CDR3: CASSLPTVGDRNYGYTF. The CDR3 DNA reads TGTGCCAGCAGTTTACCTACGGTTGGGGACAGGAACTATGGCTACACCTTC.